These T cell receptor beta chains were read from a single sample in a study of cytomegalovirus exposure and HLA in healthy donors. The protocol was immunoSEQ multiplex PCR, while the TCRdb copy is restricted to in-frame clones and leaves out a portion. The sample gives around 150,000 clones, around 64% of which show up once; approximately 2.8% is in the top ten. Sequencing was performed on PBMCs. These receptors were collected from a woman aged 25 to 39 in good health and CMV-seronegative. Both conserved end residues are part of each CDR3. The D gene is left open where the match is weak. Size is stated for part of the rows, as once, few or many counts, or as a class when the clone is expanded.

J,length,V,size,D,DNA,CDR3
TRBJ2-1,13,TRBV7-9,-,-,TGTGCCAGCAGCTTAGAGTCAGGGGTTGAGCAGTTCTTC,CASSLESGVEQFF
TRBJ2-7,15,TRBV7-8,-,TRBD2,TGTGCCAGCAGCTTAGGCGGGACTAGCAGATACGAGCAGTACTTC,CASSLGGTSRYEQYF
TRBJ2-3,15,TRBV5-6,-,-,TGTGCCAGCAGCTTGGGACTAACTAGCACAGATACGCAGTATTTT,CASSLGLTSTDTQYF
TRBJ2-3,18,TRBV9,-,TRBD1,TGTGCCAGCAGCGTAGCCGGGGTGCAGGGGGCAAGCACAGATACGCAGTATTTT,CASSVAGVQGASTDTQYF
TRBJ2-1,16,TRBV4-1,-,TRBD2,TGCGCCAGCAGCCAAGCGAGCGGGAGTGAGGTCAATGAGCAGTTCTTC,CASSQASGSEVNEQFF
TRBJ2-1,13,TRBV5-4,-,TRBD1,TGTGCCAGCAGCTTGACAGGGGGGCATGAGCAGTTCTTC,CASSLTGGHEQFF
TRBJ1-1,11,TRBV20-1,-,-,TGCAGTGCTAGCCCCACGGTTGAAGCTTTCTTT,CSASPTVEAFF
TRBJ1-3,16,TRBV2,few,-,TGTGCCAGCAGTCCCCCGGGACTCCGGACTGGAAACACCATATATTTT,CASSPPGLRTGNTIYF
TRBJ1-1,11,TRBV5-4,-,-,TGTGCCAGCAGCCGGGGCACTGAAGCTTTCTTT,CASSRGTEAFF
TRBJ2-7,15,TRBV27,once,-,TGTGCCAGCAGTCCCTACCTGACTGTCACCTACGAGCAGTACTTC,CASSPYLTVTYEQYF
TRBJ2-1,13,TRBV7-8,few,-,TGTGCCAGCAGCTTACAACTGGAGGGTGAGCAGTTCTTC,CASSLQLEGEQFF
TRBJ1-1,13,TRBV6-1,-,TRBD1,TGTGCCAGCAGTCGACAGGGGGACACTGAAGCTTTCTTT,CASSRQGDTEAFF
TRBJ2-1,15,TRBV9,-,-,TGTGCCAGCAGCGTATTAGACCCCAAACGGGGTGAGCAGTTCTTC,CASSVLDPKRGEQFF
TRBJ1-5,13,TRBV19,-,-,TGTGCCAGTAGTTGGGCAGACAATCAGCCCCAGCATTTT,CASSWADNQPQHF
TRBJ2-1,13,TRBV4-3,-,-,TGCGCCAGCAGCCAGCCCGGCTACAATGAGCAGTTCTTC,CASSQPGYNEQFF
TRBJ2-1,15,TRBV27,-,-,TGTGCCAGCAGCCCGATTGACAGGACCTACAATGAGCAGTTCTTC,CASSPIDRTYNEQFF
TRBJ1-5,15,TRBV5-1,-,TRBD1,TGCGCCAGCAGCTCGGCAGGGGGCTTAGGTCAGCCCCAGCATTTT,CASSSAGGLGQPQHF
TRBJ2-7,16,TRBV7-2,-,TRBD2,TGTGCCAGCAGCGCCCGCCTGGGGACTAGCGGGAACGAGCAGTACTTC,CASSARLGTSGNEQYF
TRBJ2-1,15,TRBV28,-,TRBD1,TGTGCCAGCAGTCTGGACAGGGGAATGGGCAATGAGCAGTTCTTC,CASSLDRGMGNEQFF
TRBJ2-7,11,TRBV7-2,-,-,TGTGCCAGCAGCTCCACCTACGAGCAGTACTTC,CASSSTYEQYF
TRBJ1-5,14,TRBV7-9,-,-,TGTGCCAGCAGCTTTGGGCAGGGTGGCCAGCCCCAGCATTTT,CASSFGQGGQPQHF
TRBJ1-4,16,TRBV30,-,-,TGTGCCTGGAGTAGGGGGAGAAAAGCAACTAATGAAAAACTGTTTTTT,CAWSRGRKATNEKLFF
TRBJ1-4,16,TRBV2,once,TRBD1,TGTGCCGGCCAACAGGGGGCAGTGGGGACTAATGAAAAACTGTTTTTT,CAGQQGAVGTNEKLFF
TRBJ2-7,15,TRBV18,once,TRBD2,TGTGCCAGCTCACCAGCGGGACTAGCGAAGTACGAGCAGTACTTC,CASSPAGLAKYEQYF
TRBJ1-1,13,TRBV15,-,-,TGTGCCACCACGGCGGTCTTGAACACTGAAGCTTTCTTT,CATTAVLNTEAFF
TRBJ2-3,16,TRBV21-1,-,-,TGTGCCAGCAGCACCTCCGACAGGGCGATAATGGTTACGCAGTATTTT,CASSTSDRAIMVTQYF
TRBJ2-1,18,TRBV4-2,-,TRBD2,TGTGCCAGCAGCCAAGATCGGGCACTAGCGGGAGGAAGGGATGAGCAGTTCTTC,CASSQDRALAGGRDEQFF
TRBJ2-1,15,TRBV5-4,-,TRBD2,TGTGCCAGCAACCCCCGCCGGGAGGGGTTCAATGAGCAGTTCTTC,CASNPRREGFNEQFF
TRBJ2-5,13,TRBV9,-,-,TGTGCCAGCAGCGGGGGGCGGCAAGAGACCCAGTACTTC,CASSGGRQETQYF
TRBJ2-1,14,TRBV19,-,TRBD2,TGTGCCAGCCGGGGGGGCCCAGCCTACAATGAGCAGTTCTTC,CASRGGPAYNEQFF
TRBJ2-7,15,TRBV28,-,-,TGTGCCAGCAGTTTATATGGCGGGCCATCCTACGAGCAGTACTTC,CASSLYGGPSYEQYF